Sequencing of this T cell receptor (beta chain) was carried out in a study of CD8 T cells in ankylosing spondylitis. Quantitative 5'-RACE was performed with molecular barcodes, and it yielded the TCR beta libraries. A single record per CDR3 protein comes from TCRdb applying MiXCR to the 5' RACE reads. The sample lists about 140,000 distinct CDR3 sequences, about 8% occurring once. The CDR3 covers 18 residues. This clonotype appeared a few times. The antigen remains unidentified. Study-wide findings and caveats: Relatively rare in peripheral blood, disease-linked clones were also CD8+. Made up of 7 to 9 highly homologous variants, a TCR beta motif appeared characteristic of ankylosing spondylitis blood.

This rearrangement joins TRBV21-1 to TRBJ1-1; the tabulated D call, TRBD1, remains unverified against the DNA. TRBV21-1 is designated a pseudogene. This clonotype was sampled from a male donor with ankylosing spondylitis. What was sequenced was synovial fluid, either unsorted or a sorted T cell fraction (not recorded which). CDR3 in DNA: TGTGCCAGCAGCAATCTTGTGGTAACAAGGGGTATGTACACTGAAGCTTTCTTT. Residues: CASSNLVVTRGMYTEAFF.